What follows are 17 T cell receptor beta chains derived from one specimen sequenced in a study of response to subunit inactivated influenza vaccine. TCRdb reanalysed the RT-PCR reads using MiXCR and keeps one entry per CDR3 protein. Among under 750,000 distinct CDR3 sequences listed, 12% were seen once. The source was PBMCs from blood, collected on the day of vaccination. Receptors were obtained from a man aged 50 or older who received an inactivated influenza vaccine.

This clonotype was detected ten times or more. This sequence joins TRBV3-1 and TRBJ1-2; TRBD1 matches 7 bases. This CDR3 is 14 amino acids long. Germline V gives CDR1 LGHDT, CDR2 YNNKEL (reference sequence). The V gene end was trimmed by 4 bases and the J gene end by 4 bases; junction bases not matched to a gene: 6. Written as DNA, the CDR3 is TGTGCCAGCAGCCCGAGACAGGGATCCTATGGCTACACCTTC. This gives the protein CASSPRQGSYGYTF.

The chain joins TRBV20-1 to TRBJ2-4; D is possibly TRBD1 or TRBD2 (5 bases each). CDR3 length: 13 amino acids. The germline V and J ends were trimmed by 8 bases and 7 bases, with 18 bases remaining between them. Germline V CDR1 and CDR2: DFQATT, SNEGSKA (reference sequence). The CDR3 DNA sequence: TGCAGTACTCGGGTGGGGGTGAGGAACATTCAGTACTTC. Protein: CSTRVGVRNIQYF.

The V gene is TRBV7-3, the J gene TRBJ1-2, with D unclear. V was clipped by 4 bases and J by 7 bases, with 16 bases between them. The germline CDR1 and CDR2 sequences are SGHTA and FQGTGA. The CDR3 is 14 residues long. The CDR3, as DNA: TGTGCCAGCAGCTCCGGGCCCGAGTTAGCTGGCTACACCTTC. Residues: CASSSGPELAGYTF.

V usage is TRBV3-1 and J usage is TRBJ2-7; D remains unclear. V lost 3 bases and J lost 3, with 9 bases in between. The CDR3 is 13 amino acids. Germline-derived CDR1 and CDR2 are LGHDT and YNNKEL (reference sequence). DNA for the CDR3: TGTGCCAGCAGCCAGTGGCGGAGCTACGAGCAGTACTTC. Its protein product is CASSQWRSYEQYF.

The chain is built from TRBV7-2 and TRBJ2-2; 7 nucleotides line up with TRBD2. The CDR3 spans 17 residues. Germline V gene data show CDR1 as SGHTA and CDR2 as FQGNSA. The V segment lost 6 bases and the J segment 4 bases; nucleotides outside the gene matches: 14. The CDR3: CASRTLAGVDPTGELFF. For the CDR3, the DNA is TGTGCCAGCAGGACCTTGGCGGGAGTGGATCCCACCGGGGAGCTGTTTTTT.

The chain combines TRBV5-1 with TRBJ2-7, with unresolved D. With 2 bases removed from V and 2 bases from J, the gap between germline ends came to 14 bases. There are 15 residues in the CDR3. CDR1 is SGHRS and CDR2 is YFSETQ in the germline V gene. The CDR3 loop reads CASSLTSNGAYEQYF. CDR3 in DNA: TGCGCCAGCAGCTTAACCAGTAACGGAGCCTACGAGCAGTACTTC.

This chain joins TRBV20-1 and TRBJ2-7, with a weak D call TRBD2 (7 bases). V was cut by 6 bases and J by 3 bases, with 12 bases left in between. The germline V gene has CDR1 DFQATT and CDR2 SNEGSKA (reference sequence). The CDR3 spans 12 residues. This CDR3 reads CSAREGGYEQYF. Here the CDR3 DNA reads TGCAGTGCCAGGGAGGGGGGCTACGAGCAGTACTTC.

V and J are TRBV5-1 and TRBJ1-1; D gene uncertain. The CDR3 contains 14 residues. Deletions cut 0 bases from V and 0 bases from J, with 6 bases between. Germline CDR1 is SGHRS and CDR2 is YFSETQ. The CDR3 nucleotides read TGCGCCAGCAGCTTGGCGGCACTGAACACTGAAGCTTTCTTT. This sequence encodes CASSLAALNTEAFF.

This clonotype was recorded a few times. The CDR3 DNA reads TGTGCCAGCAGCCAAGATGGTATCTGGGCAGGGCCTAGCTCTGGAAACACCATATATTTT. This gives the protein CASSQDGIWAGPSSGNTIYF. This rearrangement joins TRBV4-2 to TRBJ1-3; D may be TRBD1 (5 bases). The germline gives CDR1 LGHNA, CDR2 YNFKEQ. Trimming took off 0 bases at V and 0 bases at J, with 21 bases between the two ends. This CDR3 is 20 amino acids long.

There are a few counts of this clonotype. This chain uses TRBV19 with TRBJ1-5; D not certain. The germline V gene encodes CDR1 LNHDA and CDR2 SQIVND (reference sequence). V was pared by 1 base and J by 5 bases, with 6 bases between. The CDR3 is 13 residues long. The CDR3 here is CASSIGPHQPQHF. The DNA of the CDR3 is TGTGCCAGTAGTATAGGACCCCATCAGCCCCAGCATTTT.

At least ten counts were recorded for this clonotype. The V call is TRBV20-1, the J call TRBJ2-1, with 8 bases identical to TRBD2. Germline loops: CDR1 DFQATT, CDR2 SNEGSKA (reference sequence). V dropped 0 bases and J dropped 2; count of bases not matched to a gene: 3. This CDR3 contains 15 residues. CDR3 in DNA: TGCAGTGCTAGAGATACACTAGCGGCCTACAATGAGCAGTTCTTC. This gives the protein CSARDTLAAYNEQFF.

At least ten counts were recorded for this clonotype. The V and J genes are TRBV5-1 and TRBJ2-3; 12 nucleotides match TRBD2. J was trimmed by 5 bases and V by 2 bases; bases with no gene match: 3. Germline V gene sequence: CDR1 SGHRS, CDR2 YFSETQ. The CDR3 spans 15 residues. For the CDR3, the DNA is TGCGCCAGCAGCTTCTCGGGACTAGCGGGAGATACGCAGTATTTT. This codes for CASSFSGLAGDTQYF.

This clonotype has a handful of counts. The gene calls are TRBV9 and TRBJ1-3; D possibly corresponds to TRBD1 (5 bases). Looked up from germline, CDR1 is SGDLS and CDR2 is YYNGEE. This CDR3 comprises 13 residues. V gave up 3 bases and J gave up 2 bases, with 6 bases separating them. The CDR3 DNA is TGTGCCAGCAGCGCGACAGCTGGAAACACCATATATTTT. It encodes CASSATAGNTIYF.

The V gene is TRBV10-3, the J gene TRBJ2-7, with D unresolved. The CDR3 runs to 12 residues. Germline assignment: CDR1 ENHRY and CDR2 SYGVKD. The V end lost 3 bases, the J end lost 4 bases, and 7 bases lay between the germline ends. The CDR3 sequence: CAISDPGYEQYF. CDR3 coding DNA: TGTGCCATCAGTGATCCAGGTTACGAGCAGTACTTC.

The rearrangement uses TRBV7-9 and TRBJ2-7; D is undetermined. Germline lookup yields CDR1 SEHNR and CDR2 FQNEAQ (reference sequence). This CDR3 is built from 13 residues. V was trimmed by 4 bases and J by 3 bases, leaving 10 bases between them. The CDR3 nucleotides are TGTGCCAGCAGCTCGGCTGTAGGCTACGAGCAGTACTTC. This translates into CASSSAVGYEQYF.

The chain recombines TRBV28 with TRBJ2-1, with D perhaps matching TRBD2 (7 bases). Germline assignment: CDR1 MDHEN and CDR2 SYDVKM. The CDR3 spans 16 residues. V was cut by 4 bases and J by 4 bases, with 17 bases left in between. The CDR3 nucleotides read TGTGCCAGCAGTTCCCCCGCGGGGGCGGGTTACAATGAGCAGTTCTTC. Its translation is CASSSPAGAGYNEQFF.

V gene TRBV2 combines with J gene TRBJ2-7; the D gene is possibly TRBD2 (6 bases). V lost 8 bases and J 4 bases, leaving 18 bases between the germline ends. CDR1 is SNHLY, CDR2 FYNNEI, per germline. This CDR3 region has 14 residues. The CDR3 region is CASRTLGGEYEQYF. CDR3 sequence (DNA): TGTGCCAGCCGTACTCTGGGCGGGGAGTACGAGCAGTACTTC.